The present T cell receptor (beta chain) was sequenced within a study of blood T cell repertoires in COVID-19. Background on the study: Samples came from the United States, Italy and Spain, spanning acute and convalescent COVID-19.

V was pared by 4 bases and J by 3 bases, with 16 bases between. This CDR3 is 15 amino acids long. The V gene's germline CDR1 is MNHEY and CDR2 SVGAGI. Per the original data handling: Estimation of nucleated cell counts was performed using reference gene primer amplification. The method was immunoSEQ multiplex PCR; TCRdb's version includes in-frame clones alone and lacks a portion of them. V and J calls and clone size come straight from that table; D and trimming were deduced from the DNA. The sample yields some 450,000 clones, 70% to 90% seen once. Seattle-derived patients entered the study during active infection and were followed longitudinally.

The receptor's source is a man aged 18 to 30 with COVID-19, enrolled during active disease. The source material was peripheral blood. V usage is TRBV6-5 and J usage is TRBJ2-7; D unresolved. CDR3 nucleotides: TGTGCCAGCAGTTGGAACATTGACAAGATCTACGAGCAGTACTTC. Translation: CASSWNIDKIYEQYF.